Listed here are 29 T cell receptor beta chains from one sample, sequenced in a study of T cell clonality in common variable immunodeficiency. Measured with immunoSEQ multiplex PCR; TCRdb has only the in-frame clones, and not every one. The specimen has about 81,000 clones, none found just once. The sequenced sample was peripheral blood mononuclear cells. Receptors originate from a person between 18 and 75 years old in good health.

This clone was found many times. The CDR3 here is CASSSGTSGNIQYF. The covered CDR3 bases are TGTGCCAGCAGCTCTGGAACTAGCGGAAACATT. The rearrangement links TRBV7-6 to TRBJ2-4, with 8 bases aligning to TRBD2. The read falls 3 residues short of the CDR3 end, and the missing part is taken from the germline J gene. The CDR3 sequence is 14 residues long. Per the germline V gene, CDR1 is SGHVS and CDR2 is FNYEAQ. The V gene end was trimmed by 4 bases and the J gene end by 6 bases; junction bases not matched to a gene: 5.

In its sample, this clone was seen many times. The observed sequence ends 3 residues before the CDR3 terminus, with the missing tail filled in from the germline J gene. The chain has TRBV20-1 and TRBJ2-7; the D gene is possibly TRBD1 (6 bases). This CDR3 is 13 amino acids long. Germline V CDR1 and CDR2: DFQATT, SNEGSKA (reference sequence). Trimming stripped 6 bases from V and 4 bases from J, with 16 bases between. CDR3 DNA, as far as it was read: TGCAGTGCGGGGTCAGTCAGGGGATACGAG. Translation gives CSAGSVRGYE. The full-length CDR3 reads as CSAGSVRGYEQYF.

This clone was seen ten or more times. The read ends 3 residues shy of where the CDR3 ends; the end is completed using the germline J gene. The chain joins TRBV19 to TRBJ2-2; 10 bases are shared with TRBD1. The germline gives CDR1 LNHDA, CDR2 SQIVND (reference sequence). The CDR3 loop spans 17 amino acids. The J segment lost 6 bases and the V segment lost 5 bases, leaving 12 bases of the junction unmatched. CDR3 DNA (partial): TGTGCCAGTAGTGCCAACCGGGTCGGGACAGGGGCCGGGGAG. Amino acid sequence: CASSANRVGTGAGE. The whole CDR3 reads CASSANRVGTGAGELFF.

Ten or more counts support this clone. The CDR3 end is not reached by the read, which stops 3 residues before it; the germline J gene fills it in. The rearrangement links TRBV30 to TRBJ1-2, with D tentatively TRBD1 (5 bases). CDR1 and CDR2 (germline): GTSNPN, SVGIG (reference sequence). The CDR3 consists of 12 residues. V lost 3 bases and J 2 bases, leaving 7 bases between the germline ends. The CDR3 is CAWSAGNYGYTF. The covered CDR3 bases are TGTGCCTGGAGCGCAGGGAACTATGGC.

This clone came up many times. Read data end 3 residues before the CDR3 end; the end is taken from the germline J gene. The chain is built from TRBV7-2 and TRBJ1-5, with 8 nucleotides matching TRBD1. The length of the CDR3 is 15 residues. Germline V gene data show CDR1 as SGHTA and CDR2 as FQGNSA. J gave up 2 bases and V 4 bases, and 4 bases lay outside the gene matches. The CDR3 reads CASSSQTGGNQPQHF. CDR3 DNA (partial): TGTGCCAGCAGCTCGCAGACAGGGGGCAATCAGCCC.

This clone was counted ten times or more. Sequencing ends 3 residues short of the CDR3 end; the germline J gene provides the rest. This rearrangement joins TRBV6-2 or TRBV6-3 to TRBJ2-2; no reliable D call. Germline V gene lookup returns CDR1 MNHEY and CDR2 SVGEGT. The CDR3 is 15 amino acids. V was shortened by 4 bases and J by 0 bases, with 9 bases between the two germline ends. The CDR3 bases that were read are TGTGCCAGCAGTTCGATACGCGCGAACACCGGGGAG. Its translation: CASSSIRANTGE. The CDR3 reads in full as CASSSIRANTGELFF.

Turning to this clone: The observed sequence ends 3 residues before the CDR3 terminus, with the missing tail filled in from the germline J gene. The V call is TRBV19, the J call TRBJ2-7, with D unresolved. The CDR3 runs to 13 residues. CDR1 LNHDA and CDR2 SQIVND come from the germline V gene (reference sequence). V lost 5 bases and J lost 1, with 9 bases in between. CDR3 protein: CASSREGSYEQYF. CDR3 DNA (partial): TGTGCCAGTAGTCGAGAAGGGTCCTACGAG.

This clone has at least ten counts. The read falls 3 residues short of the CDR3 end, and the missing part is taken from the germline J gene. The genes are TRBV5-1 and TRBJ2-2; possibly TRBD1 for D (6 bases). Germline loops: CDR1 SGHRS, CDR2 YFSETQ. The CDR3 length is 14 residues. Between the trimmed V and J ends, which lost 2 bases and 5 bases, there was a span of 10 bases. CDR3 residues: CASSFRGETGELFF. The covered CDR3 bases are TGCGCCAGCAGCTTCAGGGGAGAGACCGGGGAG.

A note on this clone: A much larger clone is a single base away; this may be a read error. CDR3 sequence reads: CASSRTSGRHNEQFF. The sequenced CDR3 bases are TGTGCCAGCAGCCGGACTAGCGGGAGACACAATGAG. The rearrangement uses TRBV7-2 and TRBJ2-1; 13 nucleotides align to TRBD2. The DNA ends 3 residues before the CDR3 does, and the rest of the CDR3 is filled in from the germline J gene. The J segment lost 5 bases and the V segment lost 5 bases, leaving 3 bases of the junction unmatched. This CDR3 comprises 15 residues. The germline V gene has CDR1 SGHTA and CDR2 FQGNSA.

This clone was seen ten or more times. The DNA ends 3 residues before the CDR3 does, and the rest of the CDR3 is filled in from the germline J gene. This chain uses TRBV7-2 with TRBJ2-7, with 7 bases aligning to TRBD1. V trimming: 2 bases; J trimming: 3 bases; junction bases outside the gene matches: 1. Germline V CDR1 and CDR2: SGHTA, FQGNSA. The CDR3 contains 13 residues. CDR3 residues: CASSLSGGYEQYF. The DNA read from the CDR3 is TGTGCCAGCAGCTTATCAGGGGGCTACGAG.

At least ten counts were recorded for this clone. Sequencing ends 3 residues short of the CDR3 end; the germline J gene provides the rest. This sequence joins TRBV5-6 and TRBJ2-2; D is perhaps TRBD2 (6 bases). The CDR3 extends over 14 amino acids. Germline loops: CDR1 SGHDT, CDR2 YYEEEE. V lost 2 bases and J lost 7, with 12 bases in between. CDR3 sequence: CASSFGLRGGELFF. The CDR3 DNA, read in part, is TGTGCCAGCAGCTTTGGACTAAGGGGCGGGGAG. The variable domain in full, completed from reference TRBV5-6 and TRBJ2-2, reads DAGVTQSPTHLIKTRGQQVTLRCSPKSGHDTVSWYQQALGQGPQFIFQYYEEEERQRGNFPDRFSGHQFPNYSSELNVNALLLGDSALYLCASSFGLRGGELFFGEGSRLTVL.

This clone was counted ten times or more. The sequenced CDR3 bases are TGTGCCAGCAGCTTACGTCGGCAGGTTCTACTCCCCTACGAG. It translates to CASSLRRQVLLPYE. The full CDR3 is CASSLRRQVLLPYEQYF. The chain combines TRBV7-8 with TRBJ2-7, with D unresolved. The read ends 3 residues before the CDR3 terminus; that terminus is restored from the germline J gene. The CDR3 length is 17 residues. Trimming took off 2 bases at V and 2 bases at J, with 19 bases between the two ends. Germline V CDR1 and CDR2: SGHVS, FQNEAQ.

This clone was recorded at least ten times. The CDR3 extends 3 residues past the end of the read, so its final part is completed from the germline J gene. The rearrangement uses TRBV20-1 and TRBJ2-3, with no clear D. The CDR3 runs 12 residues. V lost 6 bases, J lost 4 bases, and 11 bases lay in between. Germline lookup yields CDR1 DFQATT and CDR2 SNEGSKA (reference sequence). Here the CDR3 reads CSAQPRADTQYF. The CDR3 bases that were read are TGCAGTGCCCAGCCCCGGGCAGATACG.

This clone has a handful of counts. The read terminates 3 residues before the CDR3 end, so the remaining end is supplied by the germline J gene. The rearrangement joins TRBV2 to TRBJ2-5; D not certain. Trimming pared 5 bases from V and 5 bases from J, leaving 9 bases between. The CDR3 runs 12 residues. Germline values: CDR1 SNHLY, CDR2 FYNNEI. This CDR3 is CASSLPDETQYF. CDR3 bases read: TGTGCCAGCAGTCTCCCAGATGAGACC.

In this sample, this clone turned up many times. The read comes to an end 3 residues before the CDR3 does, leaving the germline J gene to fill in the end. This chain connects TRBV29-1 to TRBJ1-4, with 9 nucleotides matching TRBD1. V lost 7 bases and J lost 5; bases outside the gene matches: 5. Germline CDR1 and CDR2: SQVTM and ANQGSEA. This CDR3 has 13 amino acids. This chain's CDR3 is CSASGQGNEKLFF. Partial CDR3 DNA: TGCAGCGCCTCCGGACAGGGGAATGAAAAA.

In its sample, this clone was seen many times. The read terminates 3 residues before the CDR3 end, so the remaining end is supplied by the germline J gene. The J gene is TRBJ2-3, the V gene TRBV18; D assignment may be TRBD1 or TRBD2 (6 bases each). Germline lookup yields CDR1 KGHSH and CDR2 LQKENI. Trimming pared 6 bases from V and 5 bases from J, leaving 12 bases between. The CDR3 has 13 residues. The part of the CDR3 DNA that was read is TGTGCCAGCTCGGGGAGGACAGAAGATACG. Protein sequence: CASSGRTEDT. From start to end, the CDR3 is CASSGRTEDTQYF.

At least ten counts were recorded for this clone. From the germline J gene comes the end of the CDR3, since the read stops 3 residues before it. The gene calls are TRBV20-1 and TRBJ1-1, with 9 bases fitting TRBD1. There are 14 residues in the CDR3. From germline, CDR1 is DFQATT and CDR2 SNEGSKA (reference sequence). Partial CDR3 DNA: TGCAGTGCTGGAATGACAGGGGGGATATCCGAA. It yields the protein CSAGMTGGISE. The entire CDR3 protein is CSAGMTGGISEAFF.

In the case of this clone: The read gets to within 3 residues of the CDR3 end, and the germline J gene fills in the rest. The V gene is TRBV10-2, the J gene TRBJ2-6; D call uncertain. Germline CDR1 WSHSY, CDR2 SAAADI. Trimming took 2 bases from V and 2 from J, leaving 16 bases between them. The CDR3 consists of 18 residues. The DNA read from the CDR3 is TGCGCCAGCAGTGAGCCGCCTAAGGGCCTAACTGGGGCCAACGTC. Translation: CASSEPPKGLTGANV. The whole CDR3 region reads CASSEPPKGLTGANVLTF.

This clone was observed many times. The read ends 3 residues early relative to the CDR3; the germline J gene fills the gap. The rearrangement links TRBV20-1 to TRBJ2-1, with TRBD2 identical over 7 bases. The CDR3 is made up of 14 amino acids. V was clipped by 5 bases and J by 6 bases; unmatched bases: 10. In germline, CDR1 is DFQATT, CDR2 SNEGSKA (reference sequence). The part of the CDR3 DNA that was read is TGCAGTGCTGCGGGAGCCCTACTTAGCAATGAG. It codes for CSAAGALLSNE. The full-length CDR3 reads as CSAAGALLSNEQFF.

There are many counts of this clone. The CDR3 end is not reached by the read, which stops 3 residues before it; the germline J gene fills it in. The rearrangement joins TRBV24-1 to TRBJ2-5, with a possible D match to TRBD1 (6 bases). Germline loops: CDR1 KGHDR, CDR2 SFDVKD. The CDR3 extends over 15 amino acids. V was pared by 3 bases and J by 0 bases, with 10 bases between. The part of the CDR3 DNA that was read is TGTGCCACCAGTGATCCTGACAGGTACCAAGAGACC. It translates to CATSDPDRYQET. In full, the CDR3 reads CATSDPDRYQETQYF.

This clone was recorded many times. The read stops 3 residues short of the end of the CDR3; the missing end is completed from the germline J gene. The chain combines TRBV20-1 with TRBJ2-3; 13 bases map to TRBD2. This CDR3 is 16 amino acids long. V shed 0 bases and J 2 bases; nucleotides not matched to a gene: 2. Looked up from germline, CDR1 is DFQATT and CDR2 is SNEGSKA (reference sequence). The CDR3 sequence is CSARETSGRSTDTQYF. The DNA read from the CDR3 is TGCAGTGCTAGAGAGACTAGCGGGAGGTCCACAGATACG.

This clone came up many times. The read is 3 residues too short to cover the CDR3 end, so that end is filled in from the germline J gene. The chain is built from TRBV7-6 and TRBJ2-7, with D uncertain. This CDR3 has 13 amino acids. The V end was cut by 5 bases, the J end by 3 bases, with 11 bases between. Looked up from germline, CDR1 is SGHVS and CDR2 is FNYEAQ. The CDR3 loop reads CASSKTENYEQYF. Partial CDR3 DNA: TGTGCCAGCAGCAAAACTGAAAACTACGAG.

This clone was counted at least ten times. The CDR3 end falls 3 residues outside the read, so it is completed with the germline J gene. The chain joins TRBV20-1 to TRBJ1-2, with a possible D match to TRBD1 (5 bases). CDR3 size: 11 residues. V was pared by 6 bases and J by 4 bases, with 9 bases between. Per the germline V gene, CDR1 is DFQATT and CDR2 is SNEGSKA (reference sequence). CDR3 DNA, as far as it was read: TGCAGTGCGGAGGGGATCTATGGC. This encodes CSAEGIYG. In full, the CDR3 reads CSAEGIYGYTF.

This clone occurred many times. The covered CDR3 bases are TGTGCCAGCAGCTTAGGGGTGCGGGCGGGGGTGGCTGAA. It specifies CASSLGVRAGVAE. The whole CDR3 sequence is CASSLGVRAGVAEAFF. The chain uses TRBV13 and TRBJ1-1; perhaps TRBD1 as D (5 bases). The read ends 3 residues before the CDR3 terminus; that terminus is restored from the germline J gene. The V gene lost 0 bases and the J gene lost 6 bases, with 17 bases spanning the gap. CDR3 length: 16 residues. Germline V lookup: CDR1 PRHDT, CDR2 FYEKMQ (reference sequence).

This clone was recorded at least ten times. The read gets to within 3 residues of the CDR3 end, and the germline J gene fills in the rest. The gene calls are TRBV18 and TRBJ2-7; D not resolved. Trimming stripped 3 bases from V and 5 bases from J, with 8 bases between. The CDR3 totals 12 residues. Germline CDR1 and CDR2: KGHSH and LQKENI. CDR3 DNA, as far as it was read: TGTGCCAGCTCACCTCCGTCGGACGAG. It is translated as CASSPPSDE. In full, the CDR3 reads CASSPPSDEQYF.

In its sample, this clone was seen many times. The read terminates 3 residues before the CDR3 end, so the remaining end is supplied by the germline J gene. The chain employs TRBV7-2 and TRBJ2-5; D remains ambiguous. V lost 3 bases and J 5 bases, leaving 7 bases between the germline ends. In germline, CDR1 is SGHTA, CDR2 FQGNSA. The CDR3 contains 12 residues. CDR3 DNA, as far as it was read: TGTGCCAGCAGCTTTAGTATGGAGACC. This sequence encodes CASSFSMET. From start to end, the CDR3 is CASSFSMETQYF.

This clone was observed at least ten times. The CDR3 end is not reached by the read, which stops 3 residues before it; the germline J gene fills it in. The V call is TRBV10-3, the J call TRBJ1-1; D is undetermined. This CDR3 region has 15 residues. The germline V gene encodes CDR1 ENHRY and CDR2 SYGVKD. The V end lost 3 bases, the J end lost 0 bases, and 11 bases lay between the germline ends. CDR3 sequence: CAISDSDILNTEAFF. The part of the CDR3 DNA that was read is TGTGCCATCAGTGATAGCGACATCCTGAACACTGAA.

At least ten counts were recorded for this clone. The read finishes 3 residues shy of the CDR3 end, and the germline J gene is used to complete it. This chain joins TRBV6-4 and TRBJ2-3; 9 bases map to TRBD1. Germline V gene sequence: CDR1 MRHNA, CDR2 SNTAGT. This CDR3 has 14 amino acids. The V and J ends lost 2 bases and 4 bases, in that order; junction bases with no gene match: 1. Incomplete CDR3 DNA: TGTGCCAGCAGTGACACAGGGGGCGCAGATACG. Translation: CASSDTGGADT. The whole CDR3 sequence reads CASSDTGGADTQYF.

The table lists this clone with many counts. The read falls 3 residues short of the CDR3 end, and the missing part is taken from the germline J gene. The chain links TRBV2 to TRBJ2-3; 10 positions agree with TRBD2. Germline assignment: CDR1 SNHLY and CDR2 FYNNEI. The J segment lost 3 bases and the V segment lost 8 bases, leaving 14 bases of the junction unmatched. The CDR3 sequence is 17 residues long. CDR3 bases read: TGTGCCAGCGCGTCCGATATGCCGGGACTAGCGACAGATACG. The encoded protein is CASASDMPGLATDT. The full CDR3 reads CASASDMPGLATDTQYF. Together with reference TRBV2 and TRBJ2-3, the CDR3 gives the full variable domain: EPEVTQTPSHQVTQMGQEVILRCVPISNHLYFYWYRQILGQKVEFLVSFYNNEISEKSEIFDDQFSVERPDGSNFTLKIRSTKLEDSAMYFCASASDMPGLATDTQYFGPGTRLTVL.